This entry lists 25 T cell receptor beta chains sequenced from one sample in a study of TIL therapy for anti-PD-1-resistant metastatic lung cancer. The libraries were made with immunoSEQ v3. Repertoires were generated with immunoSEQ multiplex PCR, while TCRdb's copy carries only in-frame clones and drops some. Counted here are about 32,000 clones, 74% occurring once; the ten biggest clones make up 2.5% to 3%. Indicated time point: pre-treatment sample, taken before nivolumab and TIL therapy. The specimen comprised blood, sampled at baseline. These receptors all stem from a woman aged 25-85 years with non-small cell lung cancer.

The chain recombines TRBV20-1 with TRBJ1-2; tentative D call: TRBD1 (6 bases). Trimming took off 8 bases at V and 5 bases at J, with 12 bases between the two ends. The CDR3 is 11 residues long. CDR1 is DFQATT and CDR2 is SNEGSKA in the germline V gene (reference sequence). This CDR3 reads CSIQGLYGYTF. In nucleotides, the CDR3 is TGCAGTATCCAGGGGCTTTATGGCTACACCTTC.

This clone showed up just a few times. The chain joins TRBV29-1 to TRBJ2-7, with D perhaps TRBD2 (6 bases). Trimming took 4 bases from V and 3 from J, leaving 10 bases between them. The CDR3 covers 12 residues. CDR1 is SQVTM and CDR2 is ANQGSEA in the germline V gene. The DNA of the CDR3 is TGCAGCGTTGCGGGGGAGCTCTACGAGCAGTACTTC. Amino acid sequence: CSVAGELYEQYF.

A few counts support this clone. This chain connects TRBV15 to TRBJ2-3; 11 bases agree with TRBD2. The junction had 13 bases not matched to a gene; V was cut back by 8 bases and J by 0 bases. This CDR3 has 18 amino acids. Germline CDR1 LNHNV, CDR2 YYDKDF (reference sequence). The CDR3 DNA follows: TGTGCCACCGGAAGGGATAAGACTAGCGGGATTAGCACAGATACGCAGTATTTT. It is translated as CATGRDKTSGISTDTQYF. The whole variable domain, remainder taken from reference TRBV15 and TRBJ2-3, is DAMVIQNPRYQVTQFGKPVTLSCSQTLNHNVMYWYQQKSSQAPKLLFHYYDKDFNNEADTPDNFQSRRPNTSFCFLDIRSPGLGDTAMYLCATGRDKTSGISTDTQYFGPGTRLTVL.

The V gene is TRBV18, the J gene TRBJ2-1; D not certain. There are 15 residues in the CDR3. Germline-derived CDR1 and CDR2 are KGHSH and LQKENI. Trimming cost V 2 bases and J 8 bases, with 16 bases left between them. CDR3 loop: CASSPDFTNVDEQFF. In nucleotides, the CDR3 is TGTGCCAGCTCACCAGACTTTACGAACGTCGATGAGCAGTTCTTC.

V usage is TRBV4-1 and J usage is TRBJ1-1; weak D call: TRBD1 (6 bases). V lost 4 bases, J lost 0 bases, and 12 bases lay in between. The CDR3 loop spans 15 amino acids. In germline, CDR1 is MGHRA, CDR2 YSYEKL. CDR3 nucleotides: TGCGCCAGCAGCCCCGGACAGTTTATGAACACTGAAGCTTTCTTT. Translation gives CASSPGQFMNTEAFF.

The CDR3: CASRIQVLANYGYTF. The CDR3 nucleotides are TGTGCCAGCAGGATACAGGTTCTAGCTAACTATGGCTACACCTTC. The gene calls are TRBV6-5 and TRBJ1-2, with a tentative D call TRBD1 (5 bases). This CDR3 is 15 amino acids long. Trimming removed 6 bases at V and 0 bases at J, with 14 bases between. CDR1 and CDR2 from the germline V gene are MNHEY and SVGAGI.

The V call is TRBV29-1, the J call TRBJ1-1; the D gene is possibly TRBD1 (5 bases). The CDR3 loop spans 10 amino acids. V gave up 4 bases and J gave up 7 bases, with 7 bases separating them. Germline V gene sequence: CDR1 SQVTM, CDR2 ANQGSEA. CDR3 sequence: CSVGGFEAFF. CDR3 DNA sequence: TGCAGCGTTGGGGGGTTTGAAGCTTTCTTT.

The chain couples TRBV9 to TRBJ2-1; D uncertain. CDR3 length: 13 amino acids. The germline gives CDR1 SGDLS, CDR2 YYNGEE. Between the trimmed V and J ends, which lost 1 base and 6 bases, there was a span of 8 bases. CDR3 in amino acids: CASSVRSSNEQFF. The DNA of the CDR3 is TGTGCCAGCAGCGTAAGGAGTTCCAATGAGCAGTTCTTC.

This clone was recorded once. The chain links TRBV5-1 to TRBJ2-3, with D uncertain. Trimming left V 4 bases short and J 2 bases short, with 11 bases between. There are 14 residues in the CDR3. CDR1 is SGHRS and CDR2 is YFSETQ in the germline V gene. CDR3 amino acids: CASSLQVLTDTQYF. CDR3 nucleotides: TGCGCCAGCAGCCTCCAGGTCCTCACAGATACGCAGTATTTT.

CDR3: CASSTRAGTYEQYF. DNA of the CDR3: TGTGCCAGCAGTACCCGAGCGGGAACCTACGAGCAGTACTTC. The chain has TRBV27 and TRBJ2-7; 7 bases fit TRBD2. V lost 5 bases and J lost 2; bases outside the gene matches: 6. The CDR3 length is 14 residues. The germline V gene encodes CDR1 MNHEY and CDR2 SMNVEV (reference sequence).

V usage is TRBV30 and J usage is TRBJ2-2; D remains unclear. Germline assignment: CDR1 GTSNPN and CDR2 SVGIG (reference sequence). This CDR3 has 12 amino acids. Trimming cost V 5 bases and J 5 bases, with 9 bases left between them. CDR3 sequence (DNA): TGTGCCTGGGGCTTGTTGACCGGGGAGCTGTTTTTT. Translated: CAWGLLTGELFF.

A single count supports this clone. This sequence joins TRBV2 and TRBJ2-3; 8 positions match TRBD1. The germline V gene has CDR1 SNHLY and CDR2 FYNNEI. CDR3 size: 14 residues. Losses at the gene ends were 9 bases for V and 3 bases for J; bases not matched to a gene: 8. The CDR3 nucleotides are TGTGCCAGTTCGACAGGGGAACTAACAGATACGCAGTATTTT. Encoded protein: CASSTGELTDTQYF. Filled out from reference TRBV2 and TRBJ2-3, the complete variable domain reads EPEVTQTPSHQVTQMGQEVILRCVPISNHLYFYWYRQILGQKVEFLVSFYNNEISEKSEIFDDQFSVERPDGSNFTLKIRSTKLEDSAMYFCASSTGELTDTQYFGPGTRLTVL.

The chain's CDR3 is CVRSTPGPTYEQYF. In nucleotides, the CDR3 is TGTGTCAGAAGCACCCCCGGGCCTACCTACGAGCAGTACTTC. The V gene is TRBV7-5, the J gene TRBJ2-7. TRBV7-5 is marked as a pseudogene. The CDR3 extends over 14 amino acids.

DNA of the CDR3: TGTGCCAGCAGTGCTCGACAGGGGGTGAACTATGGCTACACCTTC. As protein: CASSARQGVNYGYTF. The V and J genes are TRBV25-1 and TRBJ1-2; 9 bases are a match to TRBD1. V shed 4 bases, J shed 2 bases, and the junction held 5 bases outside the gene matches. Germline V gene sequence: CDR1 MGHDK, CDR2 SYGVNS. This CDR3 region has 15 residues.

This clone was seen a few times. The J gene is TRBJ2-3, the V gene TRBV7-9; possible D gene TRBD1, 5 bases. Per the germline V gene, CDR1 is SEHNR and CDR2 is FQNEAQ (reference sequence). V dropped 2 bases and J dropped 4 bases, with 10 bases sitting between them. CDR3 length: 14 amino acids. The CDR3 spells CASSLRGPPDTQYF. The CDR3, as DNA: TGTGCCAGCAGCTTAAGGGGCCCTCCAGATACGCAGTATTTT.

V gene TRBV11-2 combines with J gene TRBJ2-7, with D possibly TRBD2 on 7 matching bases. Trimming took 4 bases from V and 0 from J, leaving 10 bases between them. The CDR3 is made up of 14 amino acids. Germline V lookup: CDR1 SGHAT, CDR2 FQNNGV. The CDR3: CASSSRGGSYEQYF. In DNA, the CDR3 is TGTGCCAGCAGCTCGAGGGGGGGCTCCTACGAGCAGTACTTC.

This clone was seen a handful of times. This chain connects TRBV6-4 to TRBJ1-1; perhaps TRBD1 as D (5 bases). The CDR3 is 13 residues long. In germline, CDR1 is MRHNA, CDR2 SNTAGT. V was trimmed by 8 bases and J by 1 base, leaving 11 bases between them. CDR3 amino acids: CASPGFWNTEAFF. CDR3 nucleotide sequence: TGTGCCAGCCCAGGGTTCTGGAACACTGAAGCTTTCTTT.

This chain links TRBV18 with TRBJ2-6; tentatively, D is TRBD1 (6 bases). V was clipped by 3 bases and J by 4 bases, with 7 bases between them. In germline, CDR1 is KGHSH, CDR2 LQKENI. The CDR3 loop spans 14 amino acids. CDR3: CASSPQGGANVLTF. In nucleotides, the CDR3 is TGTGCCAGCTCACCGCAGGGGGGGGCCAACGTCCTGACTTTC.

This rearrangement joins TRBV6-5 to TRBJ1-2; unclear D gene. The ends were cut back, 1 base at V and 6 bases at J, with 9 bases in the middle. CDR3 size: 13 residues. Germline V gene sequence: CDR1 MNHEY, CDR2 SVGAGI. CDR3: CASSYYSRDGYTF. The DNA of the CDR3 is TGTGCCAGCAGTTACTATTCTCGGGATGGCTACACCTTC.

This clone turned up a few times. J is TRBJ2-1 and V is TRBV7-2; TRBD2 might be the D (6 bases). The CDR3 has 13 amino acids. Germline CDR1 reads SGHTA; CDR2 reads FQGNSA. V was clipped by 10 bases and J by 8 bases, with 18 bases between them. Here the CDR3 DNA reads TGTGCCATGAAGGGACTGTCGGTTGATGAGCAGTTCTTC. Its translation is CAMKGLSVDEQFF.

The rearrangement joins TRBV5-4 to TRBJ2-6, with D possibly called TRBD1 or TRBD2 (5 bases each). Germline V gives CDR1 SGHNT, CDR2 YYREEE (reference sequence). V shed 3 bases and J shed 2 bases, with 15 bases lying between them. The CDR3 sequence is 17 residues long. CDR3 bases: TGTGCCAGCAGCTCGGGGCTAGAATGGGCTGGGGCCAACGTCCTGACTTTC. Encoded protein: CASSSGLEWAGANVLTF.

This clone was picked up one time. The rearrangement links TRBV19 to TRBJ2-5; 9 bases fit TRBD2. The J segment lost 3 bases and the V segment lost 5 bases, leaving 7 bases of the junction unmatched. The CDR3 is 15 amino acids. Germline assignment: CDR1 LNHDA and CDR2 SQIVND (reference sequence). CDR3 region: CASSQHSGREETQYF. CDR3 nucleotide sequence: TGTGCCAGTAGTCAACATAGCGGGAGAGAAGAGACCCAGTACTTC.

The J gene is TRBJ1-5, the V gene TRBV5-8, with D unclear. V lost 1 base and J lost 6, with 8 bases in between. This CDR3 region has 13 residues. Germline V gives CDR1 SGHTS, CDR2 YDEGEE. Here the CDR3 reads CASSLFLGQPQHF. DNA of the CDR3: TGTGCCAGCAGCTTGTTTCTGGGTCAGCCCCAGCATTTT. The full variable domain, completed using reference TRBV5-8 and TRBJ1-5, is EAGVTQSPTHLIKTRGQQATLRCSPISGHTSVYWYQQALGLGLQFLLWYDEGEERNRGNFPPRFSGRQFPNYSSELNVNALELEDSALYLCASSLFLGQPQHFGDGTRLSIL.

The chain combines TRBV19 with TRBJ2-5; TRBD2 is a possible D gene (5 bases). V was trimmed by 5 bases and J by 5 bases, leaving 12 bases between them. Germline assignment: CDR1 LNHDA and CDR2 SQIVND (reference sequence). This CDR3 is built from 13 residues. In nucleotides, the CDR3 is TGTGCCAGTAGTTCCGGACTGCGCGAGACCCAGTACTTC. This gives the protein CASSSGLRETQYF. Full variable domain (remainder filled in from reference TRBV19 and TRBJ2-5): DGGITQSPKYLFRKEGQNVTLSCEQNLNHDAMYWYRQDPGQGLRLIYYSQIVNDFQKGDIAEGYSVSREKKESFPLTVTSAQKNPTAFYLCASSSGLRETQYFGPGTRLLVL.

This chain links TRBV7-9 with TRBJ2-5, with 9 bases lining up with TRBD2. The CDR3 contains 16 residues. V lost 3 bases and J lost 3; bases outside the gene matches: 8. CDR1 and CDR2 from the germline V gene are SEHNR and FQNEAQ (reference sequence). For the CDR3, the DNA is TGTGCCAGCAGCTTTTTTAGCGGGAGCCGGGAAGAGACCCAGTACTTC. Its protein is CASSFFSGSREETQYF.